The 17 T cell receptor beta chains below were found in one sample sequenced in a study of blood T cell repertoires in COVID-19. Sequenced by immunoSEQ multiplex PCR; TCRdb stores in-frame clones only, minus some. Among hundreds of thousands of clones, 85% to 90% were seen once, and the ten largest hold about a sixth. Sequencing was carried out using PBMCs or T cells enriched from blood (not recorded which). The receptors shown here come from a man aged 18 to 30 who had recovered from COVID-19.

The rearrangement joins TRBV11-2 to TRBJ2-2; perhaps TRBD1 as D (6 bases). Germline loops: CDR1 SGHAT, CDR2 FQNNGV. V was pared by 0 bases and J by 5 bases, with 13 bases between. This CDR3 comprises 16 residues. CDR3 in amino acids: CASSLDPQGMTGELFF. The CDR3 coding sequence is TGTGCCAGCAGCTTAGACCCACAGGGTATGACCGGGGAGCTGTTTTTT.

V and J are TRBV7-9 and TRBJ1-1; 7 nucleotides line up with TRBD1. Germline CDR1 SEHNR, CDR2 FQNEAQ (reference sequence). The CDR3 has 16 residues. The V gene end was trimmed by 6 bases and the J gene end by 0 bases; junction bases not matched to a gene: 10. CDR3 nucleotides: TGTGCCAGCAGGTTGCCTCCGGGACAGATGAACACTGAAGCTTTCTTT. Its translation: CASRLPPGQMNTEAFF.

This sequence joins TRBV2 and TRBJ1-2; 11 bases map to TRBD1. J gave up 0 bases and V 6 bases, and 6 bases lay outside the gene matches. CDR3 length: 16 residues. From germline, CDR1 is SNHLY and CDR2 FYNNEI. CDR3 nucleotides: TGTGCCAGCAGCCCGGGACAGGGGGTTTCTAACTATGGCTACACCTTC. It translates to CASSPGQGVSNYGYTF.

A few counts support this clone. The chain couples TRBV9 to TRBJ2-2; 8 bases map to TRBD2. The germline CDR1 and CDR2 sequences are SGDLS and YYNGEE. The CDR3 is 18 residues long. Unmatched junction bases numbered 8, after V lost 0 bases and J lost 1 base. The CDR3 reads CASSVGAQRGLNTGELFF. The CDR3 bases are TGTGCCAGCAGCGTAGGAGCCCAGCGGGGGCTGAACACCGGGGAGCTGTTTTTT.

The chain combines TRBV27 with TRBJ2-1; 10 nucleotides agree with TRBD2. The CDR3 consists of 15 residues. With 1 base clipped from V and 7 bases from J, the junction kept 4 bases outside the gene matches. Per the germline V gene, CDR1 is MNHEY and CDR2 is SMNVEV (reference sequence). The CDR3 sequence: CASSLFLAGENEQFF. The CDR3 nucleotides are TGTGCCAGCAGTTTATTTCTAGCGGGAGAAAATGAGCAGTTCTTC.

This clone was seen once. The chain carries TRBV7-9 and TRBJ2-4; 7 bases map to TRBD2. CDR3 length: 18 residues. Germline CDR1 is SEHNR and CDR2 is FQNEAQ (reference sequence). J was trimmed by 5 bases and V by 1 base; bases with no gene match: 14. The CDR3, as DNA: TGTGCCAGCAGCTTAGGGCGGGAGAGGGGCCTACAGGAAAACATTCAGTACTTC. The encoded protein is CASSLGRERGLQENIQYF.

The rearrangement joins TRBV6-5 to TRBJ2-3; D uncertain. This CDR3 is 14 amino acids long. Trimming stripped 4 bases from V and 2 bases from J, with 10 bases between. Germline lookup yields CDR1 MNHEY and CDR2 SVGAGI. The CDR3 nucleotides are TGTGCCAGCAGTTTGGTGGGCCTCACAGATACGCAGTATTTT. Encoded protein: CASSLVGLTDTQYF.

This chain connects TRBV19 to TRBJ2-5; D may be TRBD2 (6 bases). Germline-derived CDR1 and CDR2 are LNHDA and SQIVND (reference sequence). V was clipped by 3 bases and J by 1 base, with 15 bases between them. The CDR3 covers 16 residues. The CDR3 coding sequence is TGTGCCAGTAGTATGGAGGGGCATCACCGCCAAGAGACCCAGTACTTC. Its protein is CASSMEGHHRQETQYF.

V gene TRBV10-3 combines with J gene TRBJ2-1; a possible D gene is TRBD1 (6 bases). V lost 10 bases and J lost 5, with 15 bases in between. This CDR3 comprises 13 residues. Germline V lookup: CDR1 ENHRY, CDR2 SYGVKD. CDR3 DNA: TGTGCCACCTCCGTGGACAGTAACAATGAGCAGTTCTTC. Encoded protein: CATSVDSNNEQFF.

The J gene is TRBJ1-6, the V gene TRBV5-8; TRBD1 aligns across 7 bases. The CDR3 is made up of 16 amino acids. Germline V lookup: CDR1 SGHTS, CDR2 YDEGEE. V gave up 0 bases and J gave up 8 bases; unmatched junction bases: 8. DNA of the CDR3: TGTGCCAGCAGCTTGGCAAAGGGGGCTTGGGATTCACCCCTCCACTTT. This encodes CASSLAKGAWDSPLHF.

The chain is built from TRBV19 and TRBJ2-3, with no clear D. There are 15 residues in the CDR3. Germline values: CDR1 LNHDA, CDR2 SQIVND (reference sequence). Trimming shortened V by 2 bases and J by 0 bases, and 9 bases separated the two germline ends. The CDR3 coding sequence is TGTGCCAGTAGTATAACGGTTGCTAGCACAGATACGCAGTATTTT. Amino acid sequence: CASSITVASTDTQYF.

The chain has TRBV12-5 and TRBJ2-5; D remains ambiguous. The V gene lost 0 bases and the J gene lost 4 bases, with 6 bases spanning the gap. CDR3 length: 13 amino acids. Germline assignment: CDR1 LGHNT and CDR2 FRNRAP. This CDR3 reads CASGLVSLETQYF. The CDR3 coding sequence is TGTGCTAGTGGTTTGGTATCTCTAGAGACCCAGTACTTC.

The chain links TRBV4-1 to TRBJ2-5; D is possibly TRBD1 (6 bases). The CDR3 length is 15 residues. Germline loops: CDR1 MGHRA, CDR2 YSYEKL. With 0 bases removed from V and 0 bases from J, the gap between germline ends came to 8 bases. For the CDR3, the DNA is TGCGCCAGCAGCCAAGATAGGGGGTACCAAGAGACCCAGTACTTC. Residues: CASSQDRGYQETQYF.

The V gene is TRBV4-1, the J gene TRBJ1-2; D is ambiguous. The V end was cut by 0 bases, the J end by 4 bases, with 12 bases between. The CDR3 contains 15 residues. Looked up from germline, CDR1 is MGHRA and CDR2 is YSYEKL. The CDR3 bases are TGCGCCAGCAGCCAAGATACCCGAGGCCCCTATGGCTACACCTTC. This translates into CASSQDTRGPYGYTF.

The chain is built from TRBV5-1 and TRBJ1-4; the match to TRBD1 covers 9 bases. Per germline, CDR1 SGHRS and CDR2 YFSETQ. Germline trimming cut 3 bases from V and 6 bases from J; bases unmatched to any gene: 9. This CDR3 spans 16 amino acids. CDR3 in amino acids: CASSYTVGQGYEKLFF. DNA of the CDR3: TGCGCCAGCAGCTACACCGTGGGACAGGGATATGAAAAACTGTTTTTT.

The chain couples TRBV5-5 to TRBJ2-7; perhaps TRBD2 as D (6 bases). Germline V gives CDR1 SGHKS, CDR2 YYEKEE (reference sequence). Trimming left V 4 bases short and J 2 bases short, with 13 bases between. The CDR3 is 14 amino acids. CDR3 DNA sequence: TGTGCCAGCAGCCCGGGGGACTTAGCCTACGAGCAGTACTTC. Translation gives CASSPGDLAYEQYF.

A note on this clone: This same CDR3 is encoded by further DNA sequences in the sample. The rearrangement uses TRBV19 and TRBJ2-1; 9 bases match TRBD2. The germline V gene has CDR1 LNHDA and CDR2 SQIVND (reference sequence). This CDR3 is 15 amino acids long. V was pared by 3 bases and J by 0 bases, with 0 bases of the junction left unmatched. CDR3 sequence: CASSISGSSYNEQFF. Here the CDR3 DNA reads TGTGCCAGTAGTATTAGCGGGAGCTCCTACAATGAGCAGTTCTTC.